These 10 T cell receptor beta chains were all obtained from the same sample, sequenced in a study of blood T cells in healthy people across ages. It was with a sample-barcoded 5' primer and a J-beta primer mix that a second PCR of about 6 to 12 cycles was run. From the 5' RACE reads, TCRdb called clonotypes with MiXCR, one entry per CDR3 protein. The sample holds about a million distinct CDR3 sequences, more than 30% seen once. Sequencing was carried out using blood. The receptors derive from a man aged 18 to 30 in good health.

The chain recombines TRBV5-1 with TRBJ1-4, with a weak D call TRBD1 (5 bases). The ends were cut back, 7 bases at V and 1 base at J, with 11 bases in the middle. Germline lookup yields CDR1 SGHRS and CDR2 YFSETQ. CDR3 size: 14 residues. The CDR3 here is CASAPGRTNEKLFF. The CDR3, as DNA: TGCGCCAGCGCCCCAGGGCGAACTAATGAAAAACTGTTTTTT.

V usage is TRBV20-1 and J usage is TRBJ2-5; D remains unclear. Germline CDR1 DFQATT, CDR2 SNEGSKA (reference sequence). With 1 base removed from V and 1 base from J, the gap between germline ends came to 10 bases. This CDR3 has 14 amino acids. CDR3 region: CSARGRSFQETQYF. CDR3 DNA: TGCAGTGCTAGAGGCAGGTCTTTCCAAGAGACCCAGTACTTC.

Comments on this clonotype: An end of the junction differs from the germline gene, which may be a read error. V usage is TRBV4-3 and J usage is TRBJ2-7, with 8 positions matching TRBD2. This CDR3 spans 15 amino acids. Germline CDR1 is LGHNA and CDR2 is YSLEER. The CDR3 DNA reads as TGCGTCAGCAGCCAAGATACAGCGGGGGTGTACGAGCAGTACTTC. Its translation: CVSSQDTAGVYEQYF.

The chain carries TRBV4-1 and TRBJ2-4, with 8 bases fitting TRBD1. V lost 5 bases, J lost 13 bases, and 10 bases stayed unmatched. The length of the CDR3 is 13 residues. Germline-derived CDR1 and CDR2 are MGHRA and YSYEKL. CDR3 nucleotides: TGCGCCAGCAGCGAAACAGGGGGGAATGAGCAGTACTTC. Translated: CASSETGGNEQYF.

V is TRBV12-3 or TRBV12-4 and J is TRBJ1-1; 8 bases fit TRBD1. The CDR3 runs to 11 residues. The V gene end was trimmed by 5 bases and the J gene end by 10 bases; junction bases not matched to a gene: 3. In DNA form, the CDR3 reads TGTGCCAGCAGTACAGGGGGGGGAGCTTTCTTT. Its protein is CASSTGGGAFF.

V and J are TRBV20-1 and TRBJ2-3, with a weak D call TRBD1 (6 bases). Between the trimmed V and J ends, which lost 2 bases and 2 bases, there was a span of 14 bases. Germline V gene sequence: CDR1 DFQATT, CDR2 SNEGSKA (reference sequence). The CDR3 contains 15 residues. Here the CDR3 DNA reads TGCAGTGCTAGACGTGGGGGCCCTTTCACAGATACGCAGTATTTT. Protein: CSARRGGPFTDTQYF.

J is TRBJ2-2 and V is TRBV9, with 8 bases aligning to TRBD1. The CDR3 totals 16 residues. The trim removed 4 bases at V and 0 bases at J, leaving 5 bases unmatched. Germline values: CDR1 SGDLS, CDR2 YYNGEE. This CDR3 is CASSPYRGANTGELFF. DNA of the CDR3: TGTGCCAGCAGCCCATACAGGGGGGCGAACACCGGGGAGCTGTTTTTT.

This clonotype was found a few times. The chain employs TRBV12-3 or TRBV12-4 and TRBJ1-2, with TRBD1 matching 8 bases. CDR3 length: 15 amino acids. Germline trimming cut 6 bases from V and 2 bases from J; bases unmatched to any gene: 8. The chain's CDR3 is CASSPDRVLNYGYTF. The CDR3 DNA reads TGTGCCAGCAGCCCGGACAGGGTTTTAAACTATGGCTACACCTTC.

This clonotype was recorded at least ten times. This chain uses TRBV4-1 with TRBJ2-5; 10 nucleotides align to TRBD2. Germline values: CDR1 MGHRA, CDR2 YSYEKL. The junction had 14 bases not matched to a gene; V was cut back by 2 bases and J by 5 bases. The CDR3 runs to 18 residues. This CDR3 reads CASSQSEASGGPEETQYF. The CDR3, as DNA: TGCGCCAGCAGCCAAAGTGAGGCTAGCGGGGGCCCCGAGGAGACCCAGTACTTC.

The gene calls are TRBV29-1 and TRBJ2-5, with TRBD1 identical over 8 bases. The germline V gene encodes CDR1 SQVTM and CDR2 ANQGSEA. The J segment lost 2 bases and the V segment lost 6 bases, leaving 11 bases of the junction unmatched. This CDR3 is built from 15 residues. CDR3 in DNA: TGCAGCGTCGTAGGGGTCGGGACAGGTCAAGAGACCCAGTACTTC. Translating it yields CSVVGVGTGQETQYF.